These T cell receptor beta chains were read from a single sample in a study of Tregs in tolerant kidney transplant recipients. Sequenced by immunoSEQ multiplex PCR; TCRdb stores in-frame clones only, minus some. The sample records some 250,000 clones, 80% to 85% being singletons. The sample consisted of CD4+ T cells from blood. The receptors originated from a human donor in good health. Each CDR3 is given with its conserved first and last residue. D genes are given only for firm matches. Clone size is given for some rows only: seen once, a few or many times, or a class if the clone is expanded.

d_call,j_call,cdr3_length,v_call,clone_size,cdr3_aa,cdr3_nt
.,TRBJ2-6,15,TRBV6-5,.,CASSWRVSGANVLTF,TGTGCCAGCAGTTGGAGGGTCTCTGGGGCCAACGTCCTGACTTTC
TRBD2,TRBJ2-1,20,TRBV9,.,CASSAPPGTSGGRSYNEQFF,TGTGCCAGCAGCGCCCCCCCCGGGACTAGCGGGGGTAGGTCCTACAATGAGCAGTTCTTC
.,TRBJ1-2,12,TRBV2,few,CASRDSNYGYTF,TGTGCCAGCAGGGACAGCAACTATGGCTACACCTTC
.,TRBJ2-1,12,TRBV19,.,CASSKDSIRLFF,TGTGCCAGTAGTAAGGACAGTATACGCCTGTTCTTC
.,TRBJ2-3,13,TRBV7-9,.,CASSLVLGDTQYF,TGTGCCAGCAGCTTAGTACTAGGAGATACGCAGTATTTT
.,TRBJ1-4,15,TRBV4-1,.,CASSQVQATNEKLFF,TGCGCCAGCAGCCAAGTTCAGGCAACTAATGAAAAACTGTTTTTT
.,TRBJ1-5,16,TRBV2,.,CASSPPAGRIHQPQHF,TGTGCCAGCAGTCCCCCCGCAGGGAGGATTCATCAGCCCCAGCATTTT
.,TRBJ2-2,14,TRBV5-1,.,CASSTRDLSGELFF,TGCGCCAGCAGCACCCGGGACTTGTCCGGGGAGCTGTTTTTT
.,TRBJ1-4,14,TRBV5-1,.,CASSLGAANEKLFF,TGCGCCAGCAGCTTGGGGGCAGCAAATGAAAAACTGTTTTTT
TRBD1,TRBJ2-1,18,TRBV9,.,CASSASAGTGFGSNEQFF,TGTGCCAGCAGCGCCTCGGCCGGGACAGGGTTTGGCAGCAATGAGCAGTTCTTC
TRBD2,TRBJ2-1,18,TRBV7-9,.,CASSARLAGGRHRNEQFF,TGTGCCAGCAGCGCCCGACTAGCGGGAGGCCGTCATCGAAATGAGCAGTTCTTC
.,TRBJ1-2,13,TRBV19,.,CASSSRTNYGYTF,TGTGCCAGTAGCAGCCGAACGAACTATGGCTACACCTTC
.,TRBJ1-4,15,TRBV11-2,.,CASSPSWGTNEKLFF,TGTGCCAGCAGCCCCTCCTGGGGAACTAATGAAAAACTGTTTTTT
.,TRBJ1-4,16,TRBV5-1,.,CASSLGPSNTNEKLFF,TGCGCCAGCAGCTTAGGGCCCTCGAACACTAATGAAAAACTGTTTTTT
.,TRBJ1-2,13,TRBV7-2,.,CASSSGRHYGYTF,TGTGCCAGCAGCTCCGGACGTCACTATGGCTACACCTTC
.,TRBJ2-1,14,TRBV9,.,CASSVSGRPSEQFF,TGTGCCAGCAGCGTTAGCGGTCGACCCAGTGAGCAGTTCTTC
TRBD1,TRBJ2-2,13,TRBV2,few,CASSRTGAGELFF,TGTGCCAGCAGTCGGACAGGCGCCGGGGAGCTGTTTTTT
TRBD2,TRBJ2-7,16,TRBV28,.,CASSDPGTSGRDEQYF,TGTGCCAGCAGTGATCCCGGGACTAGCGGGAGGGACGAGCAGTACTTC
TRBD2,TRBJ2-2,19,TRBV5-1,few,CASSLGAGLASFDTGELFF,TGCGCCAGCAGCCTGGGGGCTGGACTAGCGTCTTTCGACACCGGGGAGCTGTTTTTT
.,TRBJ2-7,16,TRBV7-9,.,CASSFYRGTAPYEQYF,TGTGCCAGCAGCTTTTATCGGGGAACTGCCCCCTACGAGCAGTACTTC
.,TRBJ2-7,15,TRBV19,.,CASRPRQAPFYEQYF,TGTGCCAGTAGACCTCGACAGGCGCCATTCTACGAGCAGTACTTC
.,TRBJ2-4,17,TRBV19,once,CASSLLTHELSKNIQYF,TGTGCCAGTAGTCTCCTCACCCACGAGCTATCCAAAAACATTCAGTACTTC